This TCR beta chain was recorded in a study of cytomegalovirus exposure and HLA in healthy donors. Notes on the study in general: Only CMV serostatus was available as immune exposure information.

The PCR employed 60 Vbeta primers together with 13 Jbeta primers. Assay: immunoSEQ multiplex PCR; the TCRdb copy retains only in-frame clones and omits some. The top ten clones hold less than 3.5% of a sample with 60,000 to 70,000 clones, approximately 79% of them seen once. As regards this clone: Antigen specificity is unknown.

The ends were cut back, 4 bases at V and 5 bases at J, with 14 bases in the middle. The CDR3 runs 14 residues. The V gene's germline CDR1 is LNHDA and CDR2 SQIVND (reference sequence). The chain is built from TRBV19 and TRBJ1-1, with D perhaps matching TRBD1 (6 bases). Sequencing was done on a sample of PBMCs. The source of this sequence is a woman in her thirties in good health and CMV-seronegative. The CDR3 nucleotides read TGTGCCAGTAGTAGGACAGCTAGGGAGACTGAAGCTTTCTTT. This codes for CASSRTARETEAFF. Using reference TRBV19 and TRBJ1-1 for the parts outside the CDR3, the full variable domain is DGGITQSPKYLFRKEGQNVTLSCEQNLNHDAMYWYRQDPGQGLRLIYYSQIVNDFQKGDIAEGYSVSREKKESFPLTVTSAQKNPTAFYLCASSRTARETEAFFGQGTRLTVV.